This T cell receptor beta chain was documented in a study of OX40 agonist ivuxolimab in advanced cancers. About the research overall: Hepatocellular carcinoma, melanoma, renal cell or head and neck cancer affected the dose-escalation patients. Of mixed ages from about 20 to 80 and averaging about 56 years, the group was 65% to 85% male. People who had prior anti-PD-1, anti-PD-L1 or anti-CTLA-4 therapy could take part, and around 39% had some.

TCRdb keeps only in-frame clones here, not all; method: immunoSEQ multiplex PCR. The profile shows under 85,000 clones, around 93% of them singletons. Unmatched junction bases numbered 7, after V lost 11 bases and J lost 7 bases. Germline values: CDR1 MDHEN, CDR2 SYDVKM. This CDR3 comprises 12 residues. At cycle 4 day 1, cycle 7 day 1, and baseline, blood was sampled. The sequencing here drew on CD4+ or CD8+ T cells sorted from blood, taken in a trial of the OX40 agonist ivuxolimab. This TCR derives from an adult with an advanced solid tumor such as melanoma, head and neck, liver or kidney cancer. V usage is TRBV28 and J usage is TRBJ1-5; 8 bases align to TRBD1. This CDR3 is CAGTRQGQPQHF. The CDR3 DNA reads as TGTGCCGGCACCCGACAGGGGCAGCCCCAGCATTTT.